This is a list of T cell receptor beta chains from one sample in a study of cytomegalovirus exposure and HLA in healthy donors. TCRdb's table, derived via immunoSEQ multiplex PCR, lists solely in-frame clones and lacks some. The sample has some 79,000 clones, over 90% seen once. Source material: PBMCs. The receptors here all came from a woman aged 18-35 years in good health and CMV-seropositive. Each CDR3 is given with its conserved first and last residue. Each record gives: V gene, J gene, D gene, clone size, CDR3 DNA, CDR3 protein. The D gene is left open where the match is weak. Size is stated for part of the rows, as once, few or many counts, or as a class when the clone is expanded.

TRBV6-5,TRBJ2-7,-,-,TGTGCCAGCAGTGAGGGTTACGAGCAGTACTTC,CASSEGYEQYF
TRBV5-8,TRBJ1-2,-,-,TGTGCCAGCAGCTTTTCCGGGTCTGACTATGGCTACACCTTC,CASSFSGSDYGYTF
TRBV6-1,TRBJ2-7,-,-,TGTGCCAGCACCCTGCACCGGGACACTTACTACGAGCAGTACTTC,CASTLHRDTYYEQYF
TRBV7-2,TRBJ2-2,TRBD2,-,TGTGCCAGCAGCTTACCGTCTAGCGGGGGGCTGAACACCGGGGAGCTGTTTTTT,CASSLPSSGGLNTGELFF
TRBV7-2,TRBJ2-4,TRBD2,-,TGTGCCAGCAGCCATCTAGCGGGAACAAATACCAAAAACATTCAGTACTTC,CASSHLAGTNTKNIQYF
TRBV19,TRBJ1-6,-,-,TGTGCCAGTAGCTCTTTCAGCTCCTATAATTCACCCCTCCACTTT,CASSSFSSYNSPLHF
TRBV19,TRBJ2-7,TRBD2,-,TGTGCCAGTAGTTTCCGACTAGCGGGGCTATACGAGCAGTACTTC,CASSFRLAGLYEQYF
TRBV28,TRBJ1-1,-,-,TGTGCCAGCAGTTTGTATCGGGTGTCGGCTTTCTTT,CASSLYRVSAFF
TRBV4-1,TRBJ1-3,TRBD1,once,TGCGCCAGCAGCCATGAGGGGACAGGGGGAAACACCATATATTTT,CASSHEGTGGNTIYF
TRBV7-9,TRBJ2-3,TRBD2,-,TGTGCCAGCAGCTTAGTTGGGACTAGCGGGGGTACGCAGTATTTT,CASSLVGTSGGTQYF
TRBV4-1,TRBJ2-7,-,once,TGCGCCAGCAGCCAAGCGGACAGCAGGGTCGAGCAGTACTTC,CASSQADSRVEQYF
TRBV5-6,TRBJ2-2,-,-,TGTGCCAGCAGCTTGCTCATCCGGGCAGGGTTGAACACCGGGGAGCTGTTTTTT,CASSLLIRAGLNTGELFF
TRBV11-2,TRBJ2-6,TRBD2,-,TGTGCCACCTCCCCGGGGGGGATGGGGGCCAACGTCCTGACTTTC,CATSPGGMGANVLTF
TRBV5-1,TRBJ2-7,TRBD1,-,TGCGCCAGCAGCTTGGACAGGGGGCGGTACGAGCAGTACTTC,CASSLDRGRYEQYF
TRBV7-9,TRBJ2-4,TRBD1,-,TGTGCCAGCAGCCGCGGACAGGGGGCTAGACCAAACATTCAGTACTTC,CASSRGQGARPNIQYF